These T cell receptor beta chains were read from a single sample in a study of OX40 agonist ivuxolimab in advanced cancers. Data came from immunoSEQ multiplex PCR; TCRdb stores just in-frame clones and leaves some out. The table includes tens of thousands of clones, about 90% detected once. The material sequenced was CD4+ or CD8+ T cells sorted from blood, taken in a trial of the OX40 agonist ivuxolimab. The source is an adult with an advanced solid tumor such as melanoma, head and neck, liver or kidney cancer. Both conserved end residues are part of each CDR3. The D gene is left open where the match is weak. Clone size appears in some rows only: once, few, many, or a class for an expanded clone.

V gene	D gene	J gene	clone size	CDR3 protein	CDR3 DNA
TRBV5-4	TRBD1	TRBJ1-1	NA	CASSRTTGGGTEAFF	TGTGCCAGCAGCCGGACCACAGGGGGCGGCACTGAAGCTTTCTTT
TRBV5-1	TRBD2	TRBJ2-3	once	CASSLGLLAGDPDTQYF	TGCGCCAGCAGCTTAGGCTTGTTAGCGGGAGACCCAGATACGCAGTATTTT
TRBV2	NA	TRBJ1-1	NA	CASGSKSEAFF	TGTGCCAGCGGGTCTAAGTCTGAAGCTTTCTTT
TRBV27	TRBD1	TRBJ2-7	NA	CASKVGTGAPEQYF	TGTGCCAGCAAGGTTGGGACAGGCGCCCCCGAGCAGTACTTC
TRBV6-1	NA	TRBJ1-5	NA	CASSENWGWDQPQHF	TGTGCCAGCAGTGAGAACTGGGGATGGGATCAGCCCCAGCATTTT
TRBV7-9	TRBD2	TRBJ2-1	NA	CAGAGDNEQFF	TGTGCCGGAGCGGGAGACAATGAGCAGTTCTTC
TRBV5-8	NA	TRBJ2-7	NA	CASSLAASLIPDEQYF	TGTGCCAGCAGCTTGGCCGCTTCGCTGATACCGGATGAGCAGTACTTC
TRBV4-1	NA	TRBJ2-6	NA	CASSQDAGAPSGANVLTF	TGCGCCAGCAGCCAAGACGCAGGGGCCCCCTCTGGGGCCAACGTCCTGACTTTC
TRBV5-6	TRBD2	TRBJ2-1	NA	CASRPSGSRYNEQFF	TGTGCCAGCAGACCTAGCGGGAGTAGGTACAATGAGCAGTTCTTC
TRBV30	NA	TRBJ1-2	NA	CAWSSLDYGYTF	TGTGCCTGGAGCTCCCTCGACTATGGCTACACCTTC
TRBV4-1	TRBD2	TRBJ2-2	few	CASSQGGLAGVGTGELFF	TGCGCCAGCAGCCAAGGGGGACTAGCGGGAGTTGGCACCGGGGAGCTGTTTTTT
TRBV9	NA	TRBJ2-3	NA	CASSVGTGTDTQYF	TGTGCCAGCAGCGTCGGGACTGGCACAGATACGCAGTATTTT
TRBV7-2	TRBD1	TRBJ2-7	NA	CASSFPGQGPRGQYF	TGTGCCAGCAGCTTCCCGGGACAGGGGCCCCGAGGGCAGTACTTC
TRBV27	NA	TRBJ2-3	NA	CASSLSEAGSDTQYF	TGTGCCAGCAGTTTATCTGAGGCGGGGTCAGATACGCAGTATTTT
TRBV30	TRBD2	TRBJ2-1	NA	CAWRVGLAGGSYNEQFF	TGTGCCTGGAGGGTGGGACTAGCGGGAGGGTCCTACAATGAGCAGTTCTTC
TRBV23-1	TRBD1	TRBJ1-5	NA	CASSQSQGASNQPQHF	TGCGCCAGCAGTCAATCGCAGGGGGCAAGCAATCAGCCCCAGCATTTT
TRBV27	NA	TRBJ1-1	NA	CASSRTATVNTEAFF	TGTGCCAGCAGTCGAACCGCGACAGTCAACACTGAAGCTTTCTTT
TRBV5-6	TRBD2	TRBJ2-7	NA	CASSLGGRREQYF	TGTGCCAGCAGCTTGGGCGGGAGGAGGGAGCAGTACTTC
TRBV11-2	NA	TRBJ2-1	NA	CASSSSNGGVLVSNEQFF	TGTGCCAGCAGCTCCTCAAACGGGGGTGTTCTAGTCTCCAATGAGCAGTTCTTC
TRBV11-2	NA	TRBJ1-4	NA	CASSYGGEGEKLFF	TGTGCCAGCAGCTATGGAGGGGAGGGTGAAAAACTGTTTTTT
TRBV13	NA	TRBJ2-3	NA	CASSFGTGSTDTQYF	TGTGCCAGCAGCTTCGGTACAGGGAGCACAGATACGCAGTATTTT
TRBV11-2	TRBD2	TRBJ2-1	NA	CASSLVKRTRDKNEQFF	TGTGCCAGCAGCTTAGTAAAACGGACTAGGGATAAGAATGAGCAGTTCTTC
TRBV6-6	TRBD2	TRBJ2-7	NA	CASLGLAGAYEQYF	TGTGCCAGCCTGGGACTAGCGGGAGCCTACGAGCAGTACTTC
TRBV18	NA	TRBJ2-4	NA	CASSPRESLVKNIQYF	TGTGCCAGCTCACCACGGGAGTCACTTGTCAAAAACATTCAGTACTTC
TRBV7-9	TRBD1	TRBJ1-4	NA	CASSSRTGRNEKLFF	TGTGCCAGCAGCTCGAGGACAGGGAGGAATGAAAAACTGTTTTTT
TRBV28	NA	TRBJ1-2	NA	CASRPQGNYGYTF	TGTGCCAGCAGACCCCAGGGGAACTATGGCTACACCTTC
TRBV9	TRBD1	TRBJ2-3	NA	CASSPSDRVNTDTQYF	TGTGCCAGCAGCCCCTCGGACAGGGTCAACACAGATACGCAGTATTTT
TRBV10-3	NA	TRBJ1-1	NA	CAISGPTQGVNTEAFF	TGTGCCATCAGTGGTCCGACACAGGGAGTAAACACTGAAGCTTTCTTT
TRBV6-1	NA	TRBJ2-7	NA	CASSERPGSIEQYF	TGTGCCAGCAGTGAAAGACCGGGGTCTATCGAGCAGTACTTC
TRBV5-1	TRBD2	TRBJ2-5	once	CASSLGSAGGEETQYF	TGCGCCAGCAGCTTAGGTTCGGCGGGAGGTGAGGAGACCCAGTACTTC
TRBV9	NA	TRBJ1-5	NA	CASSVDPGQPQHF	TGTGCCAGCAGCGTAGACCCAGGACAGCCCCAGCATTTT
TRBV19	TRBD2	TRBJ2-3	NA	CASSTPAGGTDTQYF	TGTGCCAGTAGTACCCCGGCGGGGGGTACAGATACGCAGTATTTT
TRBV30	NA	TRBJ2-7	NA	CAWSVGPVARYEQYF	TGTGCCTGGAGTGTAGGGCCCGTAGCAAGATACGAGCAGTACTTC
TRBV6-5	TRBD1	TRBJ2-3	NA	CASSYTPGQGKDTQYF	TGTGCCAGCAGTTATACTCCGGGACAGGGGAAAGATACGCAGTATTTT
TRBV5-1	TRBD1	TRBJ1-4	NA	CASSRDRGEKLFF	TGCGCCAGCAGCCGGGACAGGGGTGAAAAACTGTTTTTT
TRBV28	NA	TRBJ2-1	NA	CASKGGGRSYNEQFF	TGTGCCAGCAAAGGGGGGGGAAGGTCCTACAATGAGCAGTTCTTC
TRBV7-8	NA	TRBJ2-7	NA	CASSLVGASHEQYF	TGTGCCAGCAGCTTAGTGGGGGCGAGCCACGAGCAGTACTTC
TRBV5-1	NA	TRBJ2-1	NA	CASSSLGDMQFF	TGCGCCAGCAGCTCCCTAGGAGATATGCAGTTCTTC
TRBV11-3	NA	TRBJ2-2	medium-sized	CASSLDFTGELFF	TGTGCCAGCAGCTTAGACTTCACCGGGGAGCTGTTTTTT
TRBV19	NA	TRBJ2-2	NA	CASSTTDFTGELFF	TGTGCCAGTAGTACGACAGATTTCACCGGGGAGCTGTTTTTT
TRBV4-1	NA	TRBJ2-5	NA	CASSQGWGGKETQYF	TGCGCCAGCAGCCAAGGCTGGGGCGGCAAAGAGACCCAGTACTTC
TRBV27	TRBD1	TRBJ1-4	NA	CASRGIQQFYDRGDEKLFF	TGTGCCAGCAGGGGTATCCAGCAGTTTTATGACAGGGGCGATGAAAAACTGTTTTTT
TRBV21-1	NA	TRBJ1-2	NA	CASSKLFWADYGYTF	TGTGCCAGCAGCAAACTCTTCTGGGCAGACTATGGCTACACCTTC
TRBV21-1	NA	TRBJ2-1	NA	CASREWGSGEQFF	TGTGCCAGCAGAGAGTGGGGAAGCGGTGAGCAGTTCTTC
TRBV2	NA	TRBJ2-7	few	CASTLGWTAYEQYF	TGTGCCAGCACCCTCGGGTGGACAGCCTACGAGCAGTACTTC
TRBV18	TRBD2	TRBJ2-2	NA	CASSRTSGSWNTGELFF	TGTGCCAGCTCACGGACTAGCGGGAGTTGGAACACCGGGGAGCTGTTTTTT
TRBV5-8	TRBD1	TRBJ1-4	NA	CASDPLLGTGDIKLFF	TGTGCCAGCGACCCCCTCTTGGGGACAGGGGATATAAAACTGTTTTTT
TRBV18	TRBD1	TRBJ1-2	NA	CASSPDVGTGDGYTF	TGTGCCAGCTCACCAGATGTAGGGACAGGAGATGGCTACACCTTC
TRBV27	NA	TRBJ1-2	NA	CASRQSPAAHYGYTF	TGTGCCAGCAGACAATCCCCAGCAGCTCACTATGGCTACACCTTC